This T cell receptor (beta chain) derives from a study of blood T cells in healthy people across ages (dated by TCRdb to 2015 to 2017). Describing the broader study: In model experiments, template switching captured roughly one uniquely barcoded TCR beta cDNA molecule for every two T cells. Using deep sequencing normalized with unique cDNA molecular identifiers, the study measured how TCR beta repertoire diversity changes with age. The donors were split into four age groups: young (average about 15 years), middle-aged (about 40), aged (62) and long-lived (approximately 89). To avoid experimental bias, donors of different ages were spread randomly across the sequencing lanes. Two additional independent replicas of 1 million unique cDNA reads from the same blood draw were analyzed for two donors (one aged 18 to 30 and one aged 80 or older).

Systemically healthy Caucasian individuals from Russia, around 38 in total and aged about 6 to 95 years, were included as donors. Each donor gave about 10 milliliters of peripheral blood, drawn into EDTA-treated Vacutainer tubes. Ficoll-Paque density-gradient centrifugation was used to isolate PBMCs, with at least 6.5 million per sample. Total RNA, at least 6 micrograms per sample, was extracted from PBMCs with Trizol reagent. The percentages of naive CD45RAhigh/CD27high T cells were determined by flow cytometry on a PBMC aliquot from every donor. The library was generated by 5' RACE. The reads were generated on an Illumina HiSeq 2500. A second 7 to 11 cycle PCR used a sample-barcoded 5' primer and a J-beta primer mix. A template-switch 5' adaptor carrying 12 random nucleotides introduced a unique molecular identifier onto each TCR beta cDNA molecule. At least 2.5 million CDR3-containing paired-end reads were obtained from each sample. First-strand cDNA synthesis was performed from all RNA using the Mint cDNA synthesis kit, with priming by a TRBC-specific oligonucleotide. Following uracil-DNA glycosylase treatment, all cDNA underwent a first 18-cycle PCR with the universal primers M1SS and BC2_uni_R. From the authors' description of their analysis: For normalization, 1 million high-quality reads, each with a distinct molecular identifier, were randomly selected from each sample. Reads sharing molecular identifiers were discarded rather than binned into consensus sequences. CDR3 identification, clonotype clustering and error correction used MiTCR with a Q25 quality threshold and the strictest error-elimination algorithm. A nonparametric unseen species model with Euler transformation was used to estimate a lower bound on total TCR beta diversity. TCRdb reworked the public reads: Q25 trimming with fastp, MiXCR clone assembly, productive beta chains retained. Every entry covers one CDR3 protein and lists the most common genes and DNA from its rows. The V and J calls and clone size are TCRdb's, not the authors'. Here the sample has more than 500,000 distinct CDR3 sequences; 27% occur a single time. The ten most abundant clones make up 15% to 20% of the sample.

About this clonotype itself: Its recognized antigen is unknown. No per-base quality is available; no much larger clone lies one base away.

Overall study outcomes, separate from this receptor: Because donor CMV infection status was unknown, age-related changes in expanded clonotypes were potentially confounded. Since profiling was done on bulk unsorted PBMCs, naive and antigen-experienced compartments could not be conclusively compared. Compared with the aged group, the long-lived group had more naive CD4+ T cells, fewer expanded clones and increased TCR diversity, suggesting age selection. A strong correlation was found between observed TCR beta diversity and the percentage of naive T cells measured by flow cytometry. Estimates of total diversity based on one million sequenced T cells were considered lower bounds and underestimates. As age increased, observed TCR beta diversity per million T cells dropped in a roughly linear way, and a significant reduction was already evident by age about 36.

V sheds 6 bases and J sheds 5 bases, leaving 23 bases between their ends. Looking up the germline V gene yields CDR1 SGDLS and CDR2 YYNGEE. Including the terminal cysteine and phenylalanine, the CDR3 comprises 16 residues. This entry keeps only the CDR3 DNA: 48 bases, framed from base 1. The sequenced sample consisted of blood. The receptor was isolated from a woman between 65 and 79 years old in good health. Recombination joined TRBV9 with TRBJ1-1; matching of 5 bases hints at TRBD1 as the D gene. CDR3 reads: CASTPRGPREVTEAFF. In nucleotides, the sequence is TGTGCCAGCACCCCGCGTGGACCCAGGGAGGTGACTGAAGCTTTCTTT.